These 29 T cell receptor beta chains originate from one sample sequenced in a study of blood T cell repertoires in COVID-19. The method was immunoSEQ multiplex PCR; TCRdb's version includes in-frame clones alone and lacks a portion of them. The sample holds about 120,000 clones; approximately 87% are singletons and the top ten take more than 25%. Sequencing was carried out using peripheral blood. The receptors shown here come from an older woman with acute or convalescent COVID-19.

V and J are TRBV12-3 or TRBV12-4 and TRBJ2-3, with D possibly matching TRBD1 (6 bases). This CDR3 region has 13 residues. V was trimmed by 6 bases and J by 6 bases, leaving 13 bases between them. In DNA form, the CDR3 reads TGTGCCAGCAGCCTCAGAGACAGGGATACGCAGTATTTT. Translating gives CASSLRDRDTQYF.

This chain links TRBV11-3 with TRBJ1-1; maybe TRBD1 (5 bases). V lost 4 bases to trimming and J lost 2 bases, with 8 bases between them. The CDR3 totals 13 residues. The germline gives CDR1 SGHNT, CDR2 YENEEA. CDR3 sequence reads: CASSYRFNTEAFF. CDR3 nucleotides: TGTGCCAGCAGCTACAGGTTTAACACTGAAGCTTTCTTT. Filled out from reference TRBV11-3 and TRBJ1-1, the complete variable domain reads EAGVVQSPRYKIIEKKQPVAFWCNPISGHNTLYWYLQNLGQGPELLIRYENEEAVDDSQLPKDRFSAERLKGVDSTLKIQPAELGDSAVYLCASSYRFNTEAFFGQGTRLTVV.

The chain employs TRBV4-1 and TRBJ2-7; TRBD1 might be the D (6 bases). The CDR3 extends over 15 amino acids. V gave up 4 bases and J gave up 5 bases, with 18 bases separating them. Germline-derived CDR1 and CDR2 are MGHRA and YSYEKL. The CDR3 DNA follows: TGCGCCAGCAGCCGAGGGGACATGGGGTGGGACGAGCAGTACTTC. Translated: CASSRGDMGWDEQYF.

The gene calls are TRBV28 and TRBJ1-3, with 10 bases fitting TRBD1. Trimming at V came to 3 bases and at J to 4 bases, leaving 6 bases not matched to a gene. The CDR3 contains 16 residues. Per germline, CDR1 MDHEN and CDR2 SYDVKM. CDR3 amino acids: CASSFAGTGAGNTIYF. DNA of the CDR3: TGTGCCAGCAGTTTTGCCGGGACAGGGGCAGGAAACACCATATATTTT. Full variable domain (remainder filled in from reference TRBV28 and TRBJ1-3): DVKVTQSSRYLVKRTGEKVFLECVQDMDHENMFWYRQDPGLGLRLIYFSYDVKMKEKGDIPEGYSVSREKKERFSLILESASTNQTSMYLCASSFAGTGAGNTIYFGEGSWLTVV.

This chain uses TRBV5-1 with TRBJ2-1, with D possibly TRBD2 on 5 matching bases. Trimming pared 2 bases from V and 9 bases from J, leaving 15 bases between. This CDR3 spans 14 amino acids. Looked up from germline, CDR1 is SGHRS and CDR2 is YFSETQ. CDR3 bases: TGCGCCAGCAGCTTCGTACTAGACGTCGGTGAGCAGTTCTTC. It is translated as CASSFVLDVGEQFF.

The chain combines TRBV15 with TRBJ1-6, with D possibly being TRBD1 (5 bases). The CDR3 loop spans 14 amino acids. V was clipped by 9 bases and J by 2 bases, with 11 bases between them. CDR1 and CDR2 (germline): LNHNV, YYDKDF (reference sequence). CDR3 sequence: CATPGSPYNSPLHF. CDR3 in DNA: TGTGCCACACCAGGGTCACCCTATAATTCACCCCTCCACTTT.

The rearrangement joins TRBV6-5 to TRBJ1-3; 7 nucleotides agree with TRBD1. Germline CDR1 MNHEY, CDR2 SVGAGI. V lost 6 bases to trimming and J lost 0 bases; unmatched junction nucleotides: 2. CDR3 length: 14 residues. The CDR3 nucleotides read TGTGCCAGCAGGACAGGGACCTCTGGAAACACCATATATTTT. This codes for CASRTGTSGNTIYF.

V gene TRBV2 combines with J gene TRBJ1-5; 8 bases map to TRBD1. Trimming took 7 bases from V and 7 from J; bases not matched to a gene: 9. Per the germline V gene, CDR1 is SNHLY and CDR2 is FYNNEI. The CDR3 sequence is 14 residues long. The CDR3 protein is CASMADRDGQPQHF. CDR3 coding DNA: TGTGCCAGCATGGCGGACAGGGACGGCCAGCCCCAGCATTTT. Full variable domain (rest looked up from reference TRBV2 and TRBJ1-5): EPEVTQTPSHQVTQMGQEVILRCVPISNHLYFYWYRQILGQKVEFLVSFYNNEISEKSEIFDDQFSVERPDGSNFTLKIRSTKLEDSAMYFCASMADRDGQPQHFGDGTRLSIL.

This chain links TRBV7-9 with TRBJ2-6; D remains unclear. The germline V and J ends were trimmed by 5 bases and 0 bases, with 5 bases remaining between them. Germline V gene sequence: CDR1 SEHNR, CDR2 FQNEAQ (reference sequence). The CDR3 consists of 14 residues. CDR3 residues: CASSRSSGANVLTF. The CDR3 coding sequence is TGTGCCAGCAGCCGGAGCTCTGGGGCCAACGTCCTGACTTTC.

The rearrangement uses TRBV11-2 and TRBJ2-5, with 8 bases lining up with TRBD2. The CDR3 is made up of 15 amino acids. CDR1 is SGHAT and CDR2 is FQNNGV in the germline V gene. V was clipped by 5 bases and J by 2 bases; unmatched bases: 7. CDR3 DNA: TGTGCCAGCAGCCATGGACTAGCAATACAAGAGACCCAGTACTTC. It specifies CASSHGLAIQETQYF.

The V and J genes are TRBV29-1 and TRBJ1-2; D perhaps matches TRBD1 (6 bases). The CDR3 covers 11 residues. V lost 7 bases and J 6 bases, leaving 12 bases between the germline ends. The germline CDR1 and CDR2 sequences are SQVTM and ANQGSEA. DNA of the CDR3: TGCAGCGGGGACAAAACCCATGGCTACACCTTC. This codes for CSGDKTHGYTF.

The gene calls are TRBV5-4 and TRBJ2-1; TRBD2 matches at 11 bases. V lost 1 base and J lost 10; bases outside the gene matches: 4. Germline V gene data show CDR1 as SGHNT and CDR2 as YYREEE (reference sequence). CDR3 length: 14 amino acids. CDR3 nucleotides: TGTGCCAGCAGCTTGACTAGCGGGGGCGGGGAGCAGTTCTTC. Protein: CASSLTSGGGEQFF.

This clone has a handful of counts. This chain joins TRBV29-1 and TRBJ1-5, with D uncertain. CDR3 length: 12 amino acids. The germline V gene has CDR1 SQVTM and CDR2 ANQGSEA. V was trimmed by 7 bases and J by 3 bases, leaving 10 bases between them. CDR3 amino acids: CSARLNNQPQHF. CDR3 coding DNA: TGCAGCGCGAGACTGAACAATCAGCCCCAGCATTTT. Full variable domain (remainder filled in from reference TRBV29-1 and TRBJ1-5): SAVISQKPSRDICQRGTSLTIQCQVDSQVTMMFWYRQQPGQSLTLIATANQGSEATYESGFVIDKFPISRPNLTFSTLTVSNMSPEDSSIYLCSARLNNQPQHFGDGTRLSIL.

The chain employs TRBV7-2 and TRBJ2-3, with no clear D. The CDR3 sequence is 14 residues long. Germline-derived CDR1 and CDR2 are SGHTA and FQGNSA. The germline V and J ends were trimmed by 1 base and 2 bases, with 7 bases remaining between them. CDR3 sequence reads: CASSLDPVTDTQYF. In nucleotides, the CDR3 is TGTGCCAGCAGCTTAGATCCTGTCACAGATACGCAGTATTTT. The whole variable domain, filled in from reference TRBV7-2 and TRBJ2-3, reads GAGVSQSPSNKVTEKGKDVELRCDPISGHTALYWYRQSLGQGLEFLIYFQGNSAPDKSGLPSDRFSAERTGGSVSTLTIQRTQQEDSAVYLCASSLDPVTDTQYFGPGTRLTVL.

Worth noting for this clone: Other DNA sequences in this specimen translate into the identical CDR3. The V and J genes are TRBV6-5 and TRBJ2-7; no clear D. In germline, CDR1 is MNHEY, CDR2 SVGAGI. V dropped 2 bases and J dropped 1 base, with 6 bases sitting between them. This CDR3 is built from 13 residues. CDR3 sequence reads: CASSYGGSYEQYF. In DNA, the CDR3 is TGTGCCAGCAGTTACGGCGGTTCCTACGAGCAGTACTTC.

This sequence joins TRBV6-5 and TRBJ1-3; no clear D. V lost 6 bases and J lost 1, with 7 bases in between. Germline V gene lookup returns CDR1 MNHEY and CDR2 SVGAGI. This CDR3 has 13 residues. The CDR3 loop reads CASRSGSGNTIYF. DNA for the CDR3: TGTGCCAGCAGGTCAGGATCTGGAAACACCATATATTTT.

The chain couples TRBV7-2 to TRBJ2-5; 8 bases match TRBD2. The CDR3 length is 14 residues. V was clipped by 5 bases and J by 5 bases; unmatched bases: 7. Germline CDR1 and CDR2: SGHTA and FQGNSA. The CDR3 is CASSPGGARETQYF. As DNA, the CDR3 is TGTGCCAGCAGCCCCGGGGGGGCCAGGGAGACCCAGTACTTC.

The chain uses TRBV6-5 and TRBJ2-7; 10 bases map to TRBD1. The CDR3 extends over 15 amino acids. Germline V gene lookup returns CDR1 MNHEY and CDR2 SVGAGI. V was clipped by 2 bases and J by 3 bases; unmatched bases: 4. The CDR3 here is CASSYRGQGIYEQYF. The CDR3 DNA reads TGTGCCAGCAGTTACAGGGGACAGGGGATCTACGAGCAGTACTTC.

The rearrangement joins TRBV5-1 to TRBJ1-5; a possible D gene is TRBD1 (5 bases). CDR3 length: 15 residues. Trimming stripped 1 base from V and 7 bases from J, with 15 bases between. Per the germline V gene, CDR1 is SGHRS and CDR2 is YFSETQ. The CDR3 is CASSLKAGNDQPQHF. Written as DNA, the CDR3 is TGCGCCAGCAGCTTGAAGGCAGGGAATGACCAGCCCCAGCATTTT.

The chain combines TRBV14 with TRBJ2-3, with a tentative D call TRBD1 (5 bases). The CDR3 is 12 residues long. Germline CDR1 and CDR2: SGHDN and FVKESK. Trimming cost V 4 bases and J 5 bases, with 7 bases left between them. CDR3 region: CASSPGQDTQYF. For the CDR3, the DNA is TGTGCCAGCAGCCCCGGACAAGATACGCAGTATTTT. Filled out from reference TRBV14 and TRBJ2-3, the complete variable domain reads EAGVTQFPSHSVIEKGQTVTLRCDPISGHDNLYWYRRVMGKEIKFLLHFVKESKQDESGMPNNRFLAERTGGTYSTLKVQPAELEDSGVYFCASSPGQDTQYFGPGTRLTVL.

The chain uses TRBV2 and TRBJ2-3, with TRBD1 matching 10 bases. Trimming removed 6 bases from V and 6 bases from J; junction bases left unmatched: 9. The germline V gene has CDR1 SNHLY and CDR2 FYNNEI. This CDR3 has 15 amino acids. CDR3 in amino acids: CASRGGQGRGDTQYF. CDR3 sequence (DNA): TGTGCCAGCAGGGGGGGACAGGGGCGAGGGGATACGCAGTATTTT. The full variable domain, completed using reference TRBV2 and TRBJ2-3, is EPEVTQTPSHQVTQMGQEVILRCVPISNHLYFYWYRQILGQKVEFLVSFYNNEISEKSEIFDDQFSVERPDGSNFTLKIRSTKLEDSAMYFCASRGGQGRGDTQYFGPGTRLTVL.

This chain joins TRBV29-1 and TRBJ1-2, with D hard to call. Between the trimmed V and J ends, which lost 6 bases and 0 bases, there was a span of 11 bases. Per germline, CDR1 SQVTM and CDR2 ANQGSEA. The CDR3 sequence is 13 residues long. CDR3 sequence reads: CSVLPIANYGYTF. The DNA of the CDR3 is TGCAGCGTCCTCCCCATAGCTAACTATGGCTACACCTTC. Full variable domain (missing parts from reference TRBV29-1 and TRBJ1-2): SAVISQKPSRDICQRGTSLTIQCQVDSQVTMMFWYRQQPGQSLTLIATANQGSEATYESGFVIDKFPISRPNLTFSTLTVSNMSPEDSSIYLCSVLPIANYGYTFGSGTRLTVV.

V usage is TRBV18 and J usage is TRBJ1-6; a weak D match, TRBD1 (5 bases). The CDR3 is 16 residues long. Trimming removed 2 bases from V and 6 bases from J, with 14 bases in between. In germline, CDR1 is KGHSH, CDR2 LQKENI. The CDR3 DNA reads TGTGCCAGCTCACCAGCGAGCGGGGGTGGTAATTCACCCCTCCACTTT. This codes for CASSPASGGGNSPLHF.

The gene calls are TRBV9 and TRBJ1-2, with 8 bases matching TRBD1. Germline trimming cut 3 bases from V and 7 bases from J; bases unmatched to any gene: 8. This CDR3 spans 14 amino acids. In germline, CDR1 is SGDLS, CDR2 YYNGEE. CDR3 in DNA: TGTGCCAGCAGCGACAGGGGGATATCTGGTGGCTACACCTTC. Translated, it gives CASSDRGISGGYTF.

The chain has TRBV5-1 and TRBJ2-7; tentatively, D is TRBD1 (6 bases). The CDR3 covers 14 residues. V lost 4 bases, J lost 3 bases, and 14 bases lay in between. CDR1 SGHRS and CDR2 YFSETQ come from the germline V gene. The CDR3 protein is CASSHRVRNYEQYF. CDR3 DNA: TGCGCCAGCAGCCACAGGGTTCGGAACTACGAGCAGTACTTC.

In this sample, this clone turned up a few times. The rearrangement uses TRBV30 and TRBJ2-3; no clear D gene. The CDR3 sequence is 12 residues long. V gave up 4 bases and J gave up 4 bases, with 9 bases separating them. Germline CDR1 is GTSNPN and CDR2 is SVGIG (reference sequence). CDR3 DNA sequence: TGTGCCTGGACGCGCCCCCCAGATACGCAGTATTTT. This sequence encodes CAWTRPPDTQYF.

V and J are TRBV9 and TRBJ2-1; 11 bases map to TRBD2. Trimming at V came to 4 bases and at J to 6 bases, leaving 9 bases not matched to a gene. This CDR3 is built from 16 residues. Germline V lookup: CDR1 SGDLS, CDR2 YYNGEE. CDR3: CASSMTSGVTLNEQFF. The DNA of the CDR3 is TGTGCCAGCAGCATGACTAGCGGGGTTACCCTCAATGAGCAGTTCTTC.

The V call is TRBV4-2, the J call TRBJ1-2, with TRBD1 as a possible D gene (5 bases). Trimming cost V 4 bases and J 5 bases, with 17 bases left between them. The CDR3 spans 15 residues. CDR1 is LGHNA and CDR2 is YNFKEQ in the germline V gene. CDR3 residues: CASSPNGLQGYGYTF. The CDR3 nucleotides read TGTGCCAGCAGCCCCAATGGGTTGCAGGGTTATGGCTACACCTTC.

This chain connects TRBV7-2 to TRBJ2-3, with 12 bases aligning to TRBD2. This CDR3 has 16 amino acids. The V gene end was trimmed by 3 bases and the J gene end by 3 bases; junction bases not matched to a gene: 4. Germline V gene lookup returns CDR1 SGHTA and CDR2 FQGNSA. For the CDR3, the DNA is TGTGCCAGCAGCTTCCGACTAGCGGGGGTAACAGATACGCAGTATTTT. It yields the protein CASSFRLAGVTDTQYF. The full variable domain, with the rest looked up from reference TRBV7-2 and TRBJ2-3, is GAGVSQSPSNKVTEKGKDVELRCDPISGHTALYWYRQSLGQGLEFLIYFQGNSAPDKSGLPSDRFSAERTGGSVSTLTIQRTQQEDSAVYLCASSFRLAGVTDTQYFGPGTRLTVL.